The rows below give T cell receptor beta chains drawn from one sample of a study of CD8 T cell repertoires and HIV-1 epitope variants. These receptors' antigens are unknown. Using immunoSEQ multiplex PCR, the repertoire was profiled, and TCRdb retains in-frame clones only, with some absent. The data contain around 4,600 clones, roughly three fifths of them seen just once; the ten biggest clones take up approximately 48%. The material sequenced was cultured CD8+ T cells derived from PBMCs. The receptors were sampled from a male donor with HIV. Both conserved end residues are part of each CDR3. A D gene is named only where the DNA matches it firmly. Size is stated for part of the rows, as once, few or many counts, or as a class when the clone is expanded.

D gene	V gene	clone size	J gene	CDR3 DNA	CDR3 protein
-	TRBV7-9	-	TRBJ1-2	TGTGCCAGCAGCGTAGGGACTGAGCACCCTAATGGCTACACCTTC	CASSVGTEHPNGYTF
-	TRBV6-5	-	TRBJ2-7	TGTGCCAGCAGAATCGGCCACGAGCAGTACTTC	CASRIGHEQYF
-	TRBV5-6	-	TRBJ2-7	TGTGCCAGCAGCAGCGACAGGAGTTACGAGCAGTACTTC	CASSSDRSYEQYF
TRBD1	TRBV30	few	TRBJ1-4	TGTGCCTGGGGGACAGGTACTAATGAAAAACTGTTTTTT	CAWGTGTNEKLFF
TRBD1	TRBV28	few	TRBJ1-1	TGTGCCAGCAGCCTGACAGGGGGCACTGAAGCTTTCTTT	CASSLTGGTEAFF
-	TRBV5-5	-	TRBJ1-1	TGTGCCAGCAGCTTGGGGTACTCTGAAGCTTTCTTT	CASSLGYSEAFF
TRBD1	TRBV19	-	TRBJ1-4	TGTGCCAGTAGTCCGGGACAGGCTAATGAAAAACTGTTTTTT	CASSPGQANEKLFF
-	TRBV5-6	-	TRBJ2-5	TGTGCCAGCAGCTTGGCCCGCCGGGAGACCCAGTACTTC	CASSLARRETQYF
-	TRBV28	few	TRBJ2-7	TGTGCCAGCAGTTTTTCGGTGAACGAGCAGTACTTC	CASSFSVNEQYF
-	TRBV28	-	TRBJ2-7	TGTGCCAGCACCTGGGGCCGCTACGAGCAGTACTTC	CASTWGRYEQYF
-	TRBV10-3	-	TRBJ1-1	TGTGCCATCAGCCCAATGAACACTGAAGCTTTCTTT	CAISPMNTEAFF
TRBD2	TRBV13	few	TRBJ2-3	TGTGCCAGCAGCTCCCGGACTAGCGGGAGGGATACGCAGTATTTT	CASSSRTSGRDTQYF
-	TRBV11-2	-	TRBJ1-1	TGTGCCAGCAGCTCGCAGCTGAACACTGAAGCTTTCTTT	CASSSQLNTEAFF
-	TRBV6-5	-	TRBJ2-1	TGTGCCAGCAGTAAGCCCCGTTCTGGGGAGCAGTTCTTC	CASSKPRSGEQFF
-	TRBV6-1	few	TRBJ2-5	TGTGCCAGCAGTGAATTTGACTTTCAAGAGACCCAGTACTTC	CASSEFDFQETQYF
-	TRBV6-5	-	TRBJ2-7	TGTGCCAGCTCGGGGGGAACAGGGGCCTACGAGCAGTACTTC	CASSGGTGAYEQYF
-	TRBV6-6	-	TRBJ1-5	TGTGCCAGCAGTGGGGGGCAGGGGATACATCAGCCCCAGCATTTT	CASSGGQGIHQPQHF